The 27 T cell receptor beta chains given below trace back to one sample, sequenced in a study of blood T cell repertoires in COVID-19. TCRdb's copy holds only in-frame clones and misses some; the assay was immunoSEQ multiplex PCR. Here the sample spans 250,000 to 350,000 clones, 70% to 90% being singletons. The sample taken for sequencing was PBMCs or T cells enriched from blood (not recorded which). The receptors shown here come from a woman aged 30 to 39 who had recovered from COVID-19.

For the CDR3, the DNA is TGTGCCAGCAGCCCCGGGTCCCGTGGGTTTGGCTACACCTTC. Translating gives CASSPGSRGFGYTF. The chain joins TRBV7-9 to TRBJ1-2; D unresolved. This CDR3 contains 14 residues. Deletions cut 5 bases from V and 7 bases from J, with 17 bases between. Germline V gene sequence: CDR1 SEHNR, CDR2 FQNEAQ (reference sequence).

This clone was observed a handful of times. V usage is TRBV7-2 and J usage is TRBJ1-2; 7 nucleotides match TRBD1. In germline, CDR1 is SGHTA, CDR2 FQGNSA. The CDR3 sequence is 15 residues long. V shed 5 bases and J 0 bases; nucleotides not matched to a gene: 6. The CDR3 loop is CASSHGTATNYGYTF. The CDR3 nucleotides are TGTGCCAGCAGCCACGGGACAGCTACTAACTATGGCTACACCTTC.

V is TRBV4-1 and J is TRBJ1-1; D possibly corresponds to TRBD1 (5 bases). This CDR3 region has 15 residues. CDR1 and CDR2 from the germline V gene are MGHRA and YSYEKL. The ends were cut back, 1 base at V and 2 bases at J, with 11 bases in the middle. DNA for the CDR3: TGCGCCAGCAGCCAAGTTGGGGGGAAAAACACTGAAGCTTTCTTT. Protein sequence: CASSQVGGKNTEAFF.

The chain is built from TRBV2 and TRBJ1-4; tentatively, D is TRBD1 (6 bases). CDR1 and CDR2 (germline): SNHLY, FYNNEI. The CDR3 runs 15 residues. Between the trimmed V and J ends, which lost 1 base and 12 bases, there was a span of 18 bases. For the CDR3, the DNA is TGTGCCAGCAGTGAAGGGGTAAACAGGGCGATAGAACTGTTTTTT. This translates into CASSEGVNRAIELFF.

This CDR3 reads CASSIRGRQVNSPLHF. CDR3 sequence (DNA): TGTGCCAGTAGTATCCGAGGGCGACAGGTCAATTCACCCCTCCACTTT. The rearrangement uses TRBV19 and TRBJ1-6; a possible D gene is TRBD1 (6 bases). CDR1 is LNHDA, CDR2 SQIVND, per germline (reference sequence). Trimming removed 3 bases from V and 7 bases from J, with 16 bases in between. The CDR3 extends over 16 amino acids.

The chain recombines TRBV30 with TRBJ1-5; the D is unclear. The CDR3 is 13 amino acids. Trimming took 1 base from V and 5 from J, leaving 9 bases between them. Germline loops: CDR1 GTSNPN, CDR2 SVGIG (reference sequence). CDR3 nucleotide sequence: TGTGCCTGGAGTGGGGTGCAGGATCAGCCCCAGCATTTT. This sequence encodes CAWSGVQDQPQHF.

This chain's CDR3 is CASSTDTLSGYTF. The CDR3 bases are TGTGCCAGCAGCACTGACACCCTTTCTGGCTACACCTTC. V gene TRBV21-1 combines with J gene TRBJ1-2; the D call TRBD1 from the table was never checked on the DNA. TRBV21-1 is noted as a pseudogene. This CDR3 is built from 13 residues.

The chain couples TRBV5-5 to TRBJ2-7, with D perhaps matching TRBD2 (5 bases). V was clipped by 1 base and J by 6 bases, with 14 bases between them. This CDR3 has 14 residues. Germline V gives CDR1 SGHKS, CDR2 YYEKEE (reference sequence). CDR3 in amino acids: CASSLNIASGEQYF. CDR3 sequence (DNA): TGTGCCAGCAGCTTGAATATAGCGTCAGGCGAGCAGTACTTC.

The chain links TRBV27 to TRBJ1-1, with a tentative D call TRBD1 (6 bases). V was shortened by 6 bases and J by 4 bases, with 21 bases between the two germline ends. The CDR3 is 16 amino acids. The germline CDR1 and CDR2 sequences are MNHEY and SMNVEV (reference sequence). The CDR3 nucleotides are TGTGCCAGCAGCCCTGACCCAGAGGGGGGGTCCACTGAAGCTTTCTTT. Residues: CASSPDPEGGSTEAFF.

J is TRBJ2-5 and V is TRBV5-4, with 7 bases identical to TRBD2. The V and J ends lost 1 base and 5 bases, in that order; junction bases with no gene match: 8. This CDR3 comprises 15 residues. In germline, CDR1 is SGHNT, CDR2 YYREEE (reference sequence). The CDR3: CASSLSGGLGETQYF. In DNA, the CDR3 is TGTGCCAGCAGCTTGTCGGGGGGTCTAGGTGAGACCCAGTACTTC.

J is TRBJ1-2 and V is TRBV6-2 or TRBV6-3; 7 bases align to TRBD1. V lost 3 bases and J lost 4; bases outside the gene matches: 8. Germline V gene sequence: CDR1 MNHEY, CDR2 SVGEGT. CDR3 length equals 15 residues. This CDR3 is CASSYGDRAGYGYTF. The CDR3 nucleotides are TGTGCCAGCAGTTATGGCGACAGGGCAGGCTATGGCTACACCTTC.

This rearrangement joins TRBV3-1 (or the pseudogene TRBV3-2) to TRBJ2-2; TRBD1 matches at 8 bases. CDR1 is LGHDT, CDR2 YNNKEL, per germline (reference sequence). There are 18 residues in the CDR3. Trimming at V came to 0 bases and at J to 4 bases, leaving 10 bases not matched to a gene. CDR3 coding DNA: TGTGCCAGCAGCCAAGACCCCCGTGACAGGGGCCGCACCGGGGAGCTGTTTTTT. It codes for CASSQDPRDRGRTGELFF.

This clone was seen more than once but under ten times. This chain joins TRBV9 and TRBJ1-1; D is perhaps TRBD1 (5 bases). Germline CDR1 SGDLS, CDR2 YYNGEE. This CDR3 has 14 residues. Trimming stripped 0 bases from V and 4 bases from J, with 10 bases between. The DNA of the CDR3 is TGTGCCAGCAGCGTAGGTGGGACTGGCACTGAAGCTTTCTTT. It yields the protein CASSVGGTGTEAFF.

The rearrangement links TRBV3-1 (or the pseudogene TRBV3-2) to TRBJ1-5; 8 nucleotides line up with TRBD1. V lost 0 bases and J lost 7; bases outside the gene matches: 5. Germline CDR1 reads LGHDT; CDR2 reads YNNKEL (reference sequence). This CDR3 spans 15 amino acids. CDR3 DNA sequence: TGTGCCAGCAGCCAAGATGCAGGGACAGGACAGCCCCAGCATTTT. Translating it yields CASSQDAGTGQPQHF.

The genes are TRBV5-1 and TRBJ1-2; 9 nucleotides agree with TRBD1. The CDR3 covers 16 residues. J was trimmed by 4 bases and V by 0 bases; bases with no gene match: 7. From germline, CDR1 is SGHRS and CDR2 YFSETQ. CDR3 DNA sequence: TGCGCCAGCAGCTTGGACGGGACAGGGCATTCCTATGGCTACACCTTC. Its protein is CASSLDGTGHSYGYTF.

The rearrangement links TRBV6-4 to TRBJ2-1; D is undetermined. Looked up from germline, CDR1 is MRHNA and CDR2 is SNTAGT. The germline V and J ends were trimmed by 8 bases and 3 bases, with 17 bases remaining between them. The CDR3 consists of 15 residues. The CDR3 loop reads CASGKKDTYYNEQFF. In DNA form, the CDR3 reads TGTGCCAGCGGAAAGAAAGACACATACTACAATGAGCAGTTCTTC.

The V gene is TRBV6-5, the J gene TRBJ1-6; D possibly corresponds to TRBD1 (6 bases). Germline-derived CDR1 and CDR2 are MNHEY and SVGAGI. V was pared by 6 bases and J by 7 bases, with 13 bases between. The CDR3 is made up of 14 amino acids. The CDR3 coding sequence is TGTGCCAGCAGCCAACAGGGTACAAATTCACCCCTCCACTTT. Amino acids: CASSQQGTNSPLHF.

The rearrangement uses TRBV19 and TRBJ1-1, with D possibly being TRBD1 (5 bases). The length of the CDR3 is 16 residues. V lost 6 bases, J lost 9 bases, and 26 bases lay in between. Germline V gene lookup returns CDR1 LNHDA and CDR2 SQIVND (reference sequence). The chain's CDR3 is CASSVGGSVSSAKAFF. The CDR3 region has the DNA TGTGCCAGTAGCGTTGGGGGGTCCGTTTCATCGGCCAAAGCTTTCTTT.

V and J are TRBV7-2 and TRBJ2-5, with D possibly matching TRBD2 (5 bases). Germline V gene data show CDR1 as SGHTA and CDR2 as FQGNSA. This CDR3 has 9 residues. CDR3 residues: CGTSETQYF. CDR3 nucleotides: TGTGGGACTTCGGAGACCCAGTACTTC.

The CDR3 is CASSSSGGASYNEQFF. In nucleotides, the CDR3 is TGCGCCAGCAGCTCCTCTGGGGGGGCCTCCTACAATGAGCAGTTCTTC. V usage is TRBV5-1 and J usage is TRBJ2-1, with D maybe TRBD2 (7 bases). CDR3 length: 16 amino acids. Germline loops: CDR1 SGHRS, CDR2 YFSETQ. V was shortened by 3 bases and J by 0 bases, with 13 bases between the two germline ends.

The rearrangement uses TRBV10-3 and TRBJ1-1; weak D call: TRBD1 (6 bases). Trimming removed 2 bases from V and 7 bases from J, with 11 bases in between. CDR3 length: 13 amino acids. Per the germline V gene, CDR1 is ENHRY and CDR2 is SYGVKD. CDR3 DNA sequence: TGTGCCATCAGTGAGCCCCGAGGGGGTGAAGCTTTCTTT. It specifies CAISEPRGGEAFF.

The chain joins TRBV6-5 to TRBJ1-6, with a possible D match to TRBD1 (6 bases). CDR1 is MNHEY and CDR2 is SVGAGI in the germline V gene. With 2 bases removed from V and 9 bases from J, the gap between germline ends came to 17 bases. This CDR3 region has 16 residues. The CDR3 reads CASSYTTRQEISPLHF. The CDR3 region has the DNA TGTGCCAGCAGTTACACTACCCGACAGGAAATTTCACCCCTCCACTTT.

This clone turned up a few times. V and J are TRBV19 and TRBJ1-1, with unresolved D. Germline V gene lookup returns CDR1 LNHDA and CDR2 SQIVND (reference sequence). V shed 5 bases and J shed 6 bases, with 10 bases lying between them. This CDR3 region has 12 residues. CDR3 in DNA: TGTGCCAGTAGTTCTTACAGTGCTGAAGCTTTCTTT. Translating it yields CASSSYSAEAFF. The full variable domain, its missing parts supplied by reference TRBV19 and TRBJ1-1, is DGGITQSPKYLFRKEGQNVTLSCEQNLNHDAMYWYRQDPGQGLRLIYYSQIVNDFQKGDIAEGYSVSREKKESFPLTVTSAQKNPTAFYLCASSSYSAEAFFGQGTRLTVV.

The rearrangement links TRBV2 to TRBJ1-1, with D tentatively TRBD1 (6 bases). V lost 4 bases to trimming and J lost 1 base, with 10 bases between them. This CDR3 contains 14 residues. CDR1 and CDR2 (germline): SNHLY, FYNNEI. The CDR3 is CASSGIQGNTEAFF. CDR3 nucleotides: TGTGCCAGCAGTGGAATACAGGGGAACACTGAAGCTTTCTTT.

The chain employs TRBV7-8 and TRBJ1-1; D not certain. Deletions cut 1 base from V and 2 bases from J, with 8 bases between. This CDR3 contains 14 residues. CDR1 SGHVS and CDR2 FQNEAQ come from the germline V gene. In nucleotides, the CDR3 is TGTGCCAGCAGCTTAGAGAGGTTCAACACTGAAGCTTTCTTT. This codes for CASSLERFNTEAFF.

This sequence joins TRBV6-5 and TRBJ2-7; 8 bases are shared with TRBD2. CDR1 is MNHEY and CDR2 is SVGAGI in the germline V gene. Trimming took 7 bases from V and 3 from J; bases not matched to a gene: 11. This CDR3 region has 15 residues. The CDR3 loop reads CASKPEAGAYYEQYF. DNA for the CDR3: TGTGCCAGCAAACCAGAAGCGGGGGCCTACTACGAGCAGTACTTC.

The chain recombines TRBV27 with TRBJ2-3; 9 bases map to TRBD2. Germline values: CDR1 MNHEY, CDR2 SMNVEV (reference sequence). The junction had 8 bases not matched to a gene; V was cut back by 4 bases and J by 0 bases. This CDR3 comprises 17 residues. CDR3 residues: CASSSSLAGASTDTQYF. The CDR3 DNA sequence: TGTGCCAGCAGTTCCTCCTTAGCGGGGGCCAGCACAGATACGCAGTATTTT.